This TCR beta chain was found in a study of beta chain features in type 1 diabetes. Notes on the study in general: The study found moderately but significantly shorter TCRB CDR3s in all four CD4+ subsets of Type 1 diabetes patients.

As regards this clone: Its antigen is not identified.

Of the isolated RNA, all was reverse transcribed, and so the sequenced material was expressed TCRB transcripts. Assay: immunoSEQ multiplex PCR; the TCRdb copy retains only in-frame clones and omits some. The sample records over 650,000 clones, more than 12% being singletons. The origin of this receptor is a young man with type 1 diabetes. Sequences were obtained from naive CD4+ T cells from blood.

CDR3 DNA sequence: TGTGCCAGCTCACCAATAATGTGGGGACAGACGATTACCTACGAGCAGTACTTC. Amino acid sequence: CASSPIMWGQTITYEQYF. The chain recombines TRBV18 with TRBJ2-7, with 7 nucleotides matching TRBD1. In germline, CDR1 is KGHSH, CDR2 LQKENI. The CDR3 length is 18 residues. Losses at the gene ends were 2 bases for V and 2 bases for J; bases not matched to a gene: 15.